This TCR beta chain was sequenced during a study of tumor-infiltrating lymphocytes in localized non-small cell lung cancer (dated by TCRdb to 2020 to 2022). As for the study more broadly: The cohort included patients whose samples were collected after neoadjuvant chemotherapy, as well as both smokers and never-smokers and several histologies. The same patients underwent several integrated assays, with TCR sequencing performed together with flow cytometry, multiplex immunofluorescence, RNA-seq, exome sequencing and proteomics. For 55 patients, immunoSEQ T-cell fraction was compared between paired tumor and uninvolved lung. The overall ICON cohort comprised 150 surgical patients with localized non-small cell lung cancer whose tumors were resected. Each patient provided resected tumor tissue plus uninvolved lung tissue from the same patient, with the uninvolved lung tissue described as non-adjacent to the tumor. The paper's findings and limits, for the study overall: Different pieces of the same tissue were used for different assays, so technical variation could not be separated from intratumor heterogeneity. Assay coverage varied across patients depending on available tissue quantity, so only a subset of the cohort had TCR sequencing. TCRbeta sequencing supported higher T cell infiltration in tumors than in uninvolved lung tissue, consistent with immunofluorescence CD3 counts. Recurrence-free survival showed no association with tumor T-cell fraction measured by TCR sequencing (p = 0.61). TCR-derived T-cell fraction did not differ between the flow cytometry-defined immunotypes IM1 (good prognosis) and IM2 (poor prognosis).

ICON enrollment began in 2016, and the last patient was enrolled in 2018. Fresh tumor and matched uninvolved tissue for in-depth immune analyses, including TCR sequencing, were collected from a subcohort of around 73 patients. No cell sorting was done, and TCR sequencing was instead run on DNA isolated from bulk tissue. The CDR3 sequence holds 15 residues, the cysteine and phenylalanine included. Of all the DNA, just the CDR3 is kept, 45 bases in frame from base 1. In the germline V gene, CDR1 corresponds to MNHNS and CDR2 to SASEGT. Deletion took 2 bases off V and 0 bases off J, with a span of 10 bases between the germline ends. The immunoSEQ assay used for TCR sequencing gave the T-cell fraction in both tumor and uninvolved lung tissue. From the authors' description of their analysis: For survival analysis, patients were split into high (upper tertile) and low (lower two tertiles) T-cell fraction groups and compared by log-rank test. A signed-rank test was used to test paired tumor versus uninvolved lung differences in T-cell fraction. TCRdb holds this immuneACCESS table with in-frame rearrangements only. Some clones are missing; in checked studies, unresolved V genes explain under half, and the rest has no known cause. The D gene and trimming were derived from the DNA, and the V and J assignments and clone size from that table. The sample has 20,000 to 25,000 clones on record, approximately 64% of them singletons. In total, the top ten clones hold around 5.4% of the sample.

This clone has only a few counts. Its antigen is unknown. The sample holds no much larger clone one base away, and base qualities are not on file. The sample consisted of lung tumor tissue. The source of this sequence is a human donor with non-small cell lung cancer. The chain uses TRBV6-1 and TRBJ1-1, with the D gene uncertain. The CDR3 sequence is CASSEWALLNTEAFF. The DNA sequence is as follows: TGTGCCAGCAGTGAATGGGCACTTCTGAACACTGAAGCTTTCTTT.